This T cell receptor beta chain was captured by sequencing in a study of T cell responses to AZD1222 COVID-19 vaccine. This CDR3 contains 14 residues. CDR1 and CDR2 (germline): SGHAT, FQDESV (reference sequence). The J segment lost 4 bases and the V segment lost 5 bases, leaving 3 bases of the junction unmatched. The assay was immunoSEQ multiplex PCR, and TCRdb's table has in-frame clones only and misses some. The data contain 100,000 to 150,000 clones, approximately 92% of them seen just once; the ten biggest clones take up 0.85% to 1.3%. The sequence came from an adult who received the AZD1222 COVID-19 vaccine. The gene calls are TRBV11-1 and TRBJ2-1; 9 nucleotides agree with TRBD1. Material: peripheral blood, obtained 28 days after the second AZD1222 dose. CDR3 sequence (DNA): TGTGCCAGCAGCGGGGGACAGGGTTACAATGAGCAGTTCTTC. Translation: CASSGGQGYNEQFF.